This record looks at one T cell receptor beta chain sequence and its context. This entry is derived from a study of cytomegalovirus exposure and HLA in healthy donors. Clones were sequenced by immunoSEQ multiplex PCR, and TCRdb holds only the in-frame ones, with some missing. The table lists about 160,000 clones, roughly nine tenths of them singletons. The CDR3 runs to 16 residues. After removal of 3 bases from V and 3 bases from J, the junction contained 8 bases not matched to a gene. The germline V gene encodes CDR1 MDHEN and CDR2 SYDVKM. This TCR derives from a woman in her late teens or twenties in good health and CMV-seropositive. This sequence joins TRBV28 and TRBJ1-5, with 7 bases fitting TRBD1. The specimen sequenced was PBMCs. CDR3 loop: CASSFPGQKNNQPQHF. DNA of the CDR3: TGTGCCAGCAGTTTCCCGGGACAGAAGAACAATCAGCCCCAGCATTTT.